This record looks at one TCR beta chain sequence and its context. Its antigen remains unidentified. This entry belongs to a study of long-term antiretroviral therapy in people with HIV. The run of the v3.0 immunoSEQ assay was at survey level. Assay: immunoSEQ multiplex PCR; the TCRdb copy retains only in-frame clones and omits some. The sample shows around 30,000 clones, 85% of them seen only once. Points from the study as a whole: Blood dates from 2004 to 2017, possibly under older ART regimens. It was not possible to obtain data on ART adherence, viral resistance or therapy changes. Controls showed broader CDR3 length ranges than did the HIV repertoires.

The sequence derives from a man between 35 and 55 years old with HIV. The starting material was unsorted PBMCs, obtained 2.3 years after starting antiretroviral therapy.

CDR3 in amino acids: CASSLTPHEQFF. The DNA of the CDR3 is TGTGCCAGCAGCTTGACACCCCATGAGCAGTTCTTC. This chain joins TRBV5-6 and TRBJ2-1, with unresolved D. The CDR3 length is 12 residues. CDR1 SGHDT and CDR2 YYEEEE come from the germline V gene. With 1 base removed from V and 8 bases from J, the gap between germline ends came to 7 bases.